Reported below is one T cell receptor beta chain. This entry comes from a study of blood T cells in healthy people across ages. Study background: When template switching was applied, about one barcoded beta molecule was captured per two T cells.

Researchers isolated at least 6 million PBMCs per sample. Alongside a J-beta primer mix, a sample-barcoded 5' primer served in a second PCR lasting about 7 to 11 cycles. Per sample, CDR3-containing paired-end reads numbered at least 2.5 million. From the 5' RACE reads, TCRdb called clonotypes with MiXCR, one entry per CDR3 protein. In the table there are some 1.8 million distinct CDR3 sequences, roughly two fifths of which are singletons. Sequencing input: blood. This receptor was obtained from a human donor in good health.

The CDR3 coding sequence is TGTGCCATCAGTGAGGAATGGGCGGGGGGTACGCAGTATTTT. This codes for CAISEEWAGGTQYF. V and J are TRBV10-3 and TRBJ2-3; TRBD2 aligns across 8 bases. The CDR3 spans 14 residues. Germline trimming cut 2 bases from V and 8 bases from J; bases unmatched to any gene: 6. Germline-derived CDR1 and CDR2 are ENHRY and SYGVKD.